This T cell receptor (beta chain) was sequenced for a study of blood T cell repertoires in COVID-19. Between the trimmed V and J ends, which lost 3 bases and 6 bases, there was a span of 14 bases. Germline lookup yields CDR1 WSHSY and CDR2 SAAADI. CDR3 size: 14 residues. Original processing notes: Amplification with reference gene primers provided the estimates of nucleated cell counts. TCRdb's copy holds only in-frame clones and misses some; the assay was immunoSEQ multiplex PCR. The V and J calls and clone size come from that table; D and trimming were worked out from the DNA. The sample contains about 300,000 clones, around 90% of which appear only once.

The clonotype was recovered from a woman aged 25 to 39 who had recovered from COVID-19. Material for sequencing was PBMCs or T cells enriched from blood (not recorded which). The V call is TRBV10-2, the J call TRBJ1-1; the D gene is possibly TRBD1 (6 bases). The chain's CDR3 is CASSDIRGKAEAFF. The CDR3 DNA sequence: TGCGCCAGCAGTGATATTAGGGGGAAGGCTGAAGCTTTCTTT.